This passage covers 5 T cell receptor beta chains from one sample sequenced in a study of blood T cell repertoires in COVID-19. Clones were sequenced by immunoSEQ multiplex PCR, and TCRdb holds only the in-frame ones, with some missing. The sample holds 130,000 or so clones, about 86% seen once. Sequencing was carried out using peripheral blood. The receptors were sampled from a woman aged 55-69 years with acute or convalescent COVID-19.

The rearrangement links TRBV15 to TRBJ1-5, with D hard to call. The germline CDR1 and CDR2 sequences are LNHNV and YYDKDF (reference sequence). Trimming removed 1 base at V and 7 bases at J, with 11 bases between. This CDR3 comprises 14 residues. The CDR3 coding sequence is TGTGCCACCAGCAGAGCACTACTATCCCAGCCCCAGCATTTT. Amino acids: CATSRALLSQPQHF.

The chain is built from TRBV7-2 and TRBJ2-3; perhaps TRBD2 as D (6 bases). The germline V gene has CDR1 SGHTA and CDR2 FQGNSA. This CDR3 comprises 13 residues. Trimming left V 5 bases short and J 6 bases short, with 12 bases between. The CDR3 DNA reads TGTGCCAGCAGCGGGTTAGCGGCCGATACGCAGTATTTT. It specifies CASSGLAADTQYF.

The J gene is TRBJ2-2, the V gene TRBV11-3; D not certain. Germline CDR1 reads SGHNT; CDR2 reads YENEEA. Trimming shortened V by 0 bases and J by 6 bases, and 8 bases separated the two germline ends. This CDR3 contains 14 residues. The CDR3 DNA sequence: TGTGCCAGCAGCTTAGATAATCAGGCCGGGGAGCTGTTTTTT. Translated: CASSLDNQAGELFF.

The chain carries TRBV27 and TRBJ1-2; 8 bases fit TRBD1. The germline V gene has CDR1 MNHEY and CDR2 SMNVEV (reference sequence). This CDR3 comprises 14 residues. Unmatched junction bases numbered 8, after V lost 4 bases and J lost 7 bases. The CDR3 protein is CASSSRTGPRGYTF. CDR3 bases: TGTGCCAGCAGTTCCCGGACAGGGCCGCGTGGCTACACCTTC.

The chain carries TRBV19 and TRBJ1-2, with D hard to call. Trimming shortened V by 8 bases and J by 0 bases, and 10 bases separated the two germline ends. The germline CDR1 and CDR2 sequences are LNHDA and SQIVND (reference sequence). The CDR3 length is 13 residues. The CDR3 region is CASQLAANYGYTF. CDR3 DNA: TGTGCCAGTCAGCTGGCGGCTAACTATGGCTACACCTTC.